One T cell receptor beta chain is described in this entry. Its specificity is not known. The data were obtained in a study of a mutant IDH1 vaccine in newly diagnosed glioma. About the research overall: Either 4-6 weeks after radiotherapy alone or alongside temozolomide, vaccination was begun.

Time point reported: week 23, last vaccination. The investigators gave 300 ug of mutant IDH1 20-mer peptide in each vaccine dose, together with topical imiquimod. Data came from immunoSEQ multiplex PCR; TCRdb stores just in-frame clones and leaves some out. The repertoire has tens of thousands of clones, roughly 77% of them found once; the top ten carry approximately 8.2%. Germline CDR1 reads ENHRY; CDR2 reads SYGVKD. V gave up 8 bases and J gave up 8 bases; unmatched junction bases: 6. The CDR3 covers 13 residues. V gene TRBV10-3 combines with J gene TRBJ1-1, with 12 bases identical to TRBD1. The source material was PBMCs, sampled from a glioma patient whose treatment included an IDH1 peptide vaccine. The TCR sequence derives from a woman in her thirties or forties with glioma. Some clones in this sample may be carry-over from other donors' samples. The CDR3 reads CAIAGQGATEAFF. DNA of the CDR3: TGTGCCATCGCGGGACAGGGGGCGACCGAAGCTTTCTTT.